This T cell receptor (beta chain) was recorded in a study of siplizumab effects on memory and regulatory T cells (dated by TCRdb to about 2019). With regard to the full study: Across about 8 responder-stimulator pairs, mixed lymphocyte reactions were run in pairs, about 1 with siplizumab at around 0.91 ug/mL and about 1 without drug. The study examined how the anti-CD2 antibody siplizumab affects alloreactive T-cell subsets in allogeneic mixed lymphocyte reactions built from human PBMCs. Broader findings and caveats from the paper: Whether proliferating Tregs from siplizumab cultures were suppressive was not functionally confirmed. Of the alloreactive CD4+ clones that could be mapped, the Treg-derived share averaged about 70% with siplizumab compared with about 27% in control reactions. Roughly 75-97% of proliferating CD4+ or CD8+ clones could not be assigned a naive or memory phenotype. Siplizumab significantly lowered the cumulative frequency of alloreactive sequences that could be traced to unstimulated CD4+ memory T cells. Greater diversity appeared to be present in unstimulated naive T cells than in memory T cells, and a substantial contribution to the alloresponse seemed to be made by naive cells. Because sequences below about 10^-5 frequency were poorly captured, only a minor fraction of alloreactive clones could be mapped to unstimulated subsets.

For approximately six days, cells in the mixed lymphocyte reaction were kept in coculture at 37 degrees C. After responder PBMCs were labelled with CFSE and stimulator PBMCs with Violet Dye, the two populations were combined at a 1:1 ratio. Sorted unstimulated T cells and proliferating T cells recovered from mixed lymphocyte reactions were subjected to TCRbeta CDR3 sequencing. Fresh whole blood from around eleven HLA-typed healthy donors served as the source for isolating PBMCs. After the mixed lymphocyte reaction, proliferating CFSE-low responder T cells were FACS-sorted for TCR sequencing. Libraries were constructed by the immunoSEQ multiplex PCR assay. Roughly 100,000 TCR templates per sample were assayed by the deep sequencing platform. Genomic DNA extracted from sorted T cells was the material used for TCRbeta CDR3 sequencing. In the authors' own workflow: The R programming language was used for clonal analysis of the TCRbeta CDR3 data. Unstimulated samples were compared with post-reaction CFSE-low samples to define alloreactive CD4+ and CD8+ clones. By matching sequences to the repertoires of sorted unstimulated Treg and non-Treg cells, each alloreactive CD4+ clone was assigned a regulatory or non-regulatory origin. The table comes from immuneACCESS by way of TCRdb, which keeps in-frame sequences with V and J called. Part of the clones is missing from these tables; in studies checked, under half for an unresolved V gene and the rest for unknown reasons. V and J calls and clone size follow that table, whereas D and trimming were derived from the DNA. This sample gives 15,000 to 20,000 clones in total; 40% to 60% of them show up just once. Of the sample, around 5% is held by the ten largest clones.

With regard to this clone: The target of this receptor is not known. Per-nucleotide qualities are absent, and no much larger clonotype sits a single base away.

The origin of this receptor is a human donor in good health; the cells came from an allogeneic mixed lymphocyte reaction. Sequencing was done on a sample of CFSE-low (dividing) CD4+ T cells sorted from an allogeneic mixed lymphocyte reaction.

The DNA reads TGTGCCTGGAGTACTGAAAGCTACAATGAGCAGTTCTTC. Protein translation: CAWSTESYNEQFF. The chain uses TRBV30 and TRBJ2-1, with no D gene named confidently. As encoded in the germline V gene (reference sequence), CDR1 is GTSNPN while CDR2 is SVGIG. The CDR3 has 13 amino acids, counting the end cysteine and phenylalanine. Solely the CDR3 DNA is kept, with 39 bases framed from the first base. The trim is 2 bases for V and 3 bases for J, with a gap of 8 bases between the germline ends.